The 7 T cell receptor beta chains reported below all come from one sample, sequenced in a study of graft-versus-host responses after intestinal transplantation. TCRdb's copy holds only in-frame clones and misses some; the assay was immunoSEQ multiplex PCR. The sample holds roughly 60,000 clones, approximately 90% seen once. The sequenced sample was PBMCs, obtained 26 days after transplant. These receptors were taken from a human patient who received an intestinal transplant, so some T cells may come from the graft donor.

V is TRBV30 and J is TRBJ2-1; D might be TRBD2 (5 bases). With 0 bases removed from V and 3 bases from J, the gap between germline ends came to 12 bases. The germline V gene has CDR1 GTSNPN and CDR2 SVGIG (reference sequence). The CDR3 has 15 amino acids. The CDR3 nucleotides read TGTGCCTGGAGTGTAGCTAGCCCTATCTACAATGAGCAGTTCTTC. Translated: CAWSVASPIYNEQFF.

CDR3 sequence (DNA): TGTGCCAGCAGCCCCGACAGTAACTCTGGAAACACCATATATTTT. Translation gives CASSPDSNSGNTIYF. This chain uses TRBV11-2 with TRBJ1-3; a possible D gene is TRBD1 (5 bases). Germline-derived CDR1 and CDR2 are SGHAT and FQNNGV. CDR3 length equals 15 residues. Trimming took 5 bases from V and 0 from J, leaving 11 bases between them.

The rearrangement links TRBV28 to TRBJ2-1; D remains ambiguous. Germline-derived CDR1 and CDR2 are MDHEN and SYDVKM. The CDR3 is 13 amino acids. The V end lost 6 bases, the J end lost 0 bases, and 6 bases lay between the germline ends. The CDR3, as DNA: TGTGCCAGCAGCTTCTCCTCCTACAATGAGCAGTTCTTC. Protein sequence: CASSFSSYNEQFF.

The CDR3 reads CASSLPGLAEETQYF. In DNA, the CDR3 is TGTGCCAGCAGCCTCCCGGGACTAGCGGAAGAGACCCAGTACTTC. This chain links TRBV9 with TRBJ2-5; 11 positions match TRBD2. Trimming took 4 bases from V and 3 from J; bases not matched to a gene: 5. Germline CDR1 reads SGDLS; CDR2 reads YYNGEE. This CDR3 spans 15 amino acids.

This clone is a singleton in its sample. The chain is built from TRBV28 and TRBJ1-5; D may be TRBD1 (5 bases). This CDR3 is 17 amino acids long. With 1 base removed from V and 6 bases from J, the gap between germline ends came to 19 bases. Germline V gene sequence: CDR1 MDHEN, CDR2 SYDVKM. The CDR3 is CASSLLVVGGGGQPQHF. The CDR3 bases are TGTGCCAGCAGTTTATTAGTAGTGGGTGGGGGAGGTCAGCCCCAGCATTTT.

This chain uses TRBV2 with TRBJ1-4, with D possibly matching TRBD1 (6 bases). The CDR3 length is 14 residues. CDR1 is SNHLY and CDR2 is FYNNEI in the germline V gene. Trimming took 6 bases from V and 8 from J, leaving 16 bases between them. The CDR3 is CASRDTGNGEKLFF. CDR3 sequence (DNA): TGTGCCAGCAGAGATACAGGGAACGGGGAAAAACTGTTTTTT.

The DNA of the CDR3 is TGTGCCAGCAGCCCCGCCGGGGGCAATCAGCCCCAGCATTTT. This gives the protein CASSPAGGNQPQHF. This chain uses TRBV11-2 with TRBJ1-5, with D hard to call. CDR1 and CDR2 from the germline V gene are SGHAT and FQNNGV. Trimming shortened V by 5 bases and J by 2 bases, and 10 bases separated the two germline ends. There are 14 residues in the CDR3. Full variable domain (remainder filled in from reference TRBV11-2 and TRBJ1-5): EAGVAQSPRYKIIEKRQSVAFWCNPISGHATLYWYQQILGQGPKLLIQFQNNGVVDDSQLPKDRFSAERLKGVDSTLKIQPAKLEDSAVYLCASSPAGGNQPQHFGDGTRLSIL.